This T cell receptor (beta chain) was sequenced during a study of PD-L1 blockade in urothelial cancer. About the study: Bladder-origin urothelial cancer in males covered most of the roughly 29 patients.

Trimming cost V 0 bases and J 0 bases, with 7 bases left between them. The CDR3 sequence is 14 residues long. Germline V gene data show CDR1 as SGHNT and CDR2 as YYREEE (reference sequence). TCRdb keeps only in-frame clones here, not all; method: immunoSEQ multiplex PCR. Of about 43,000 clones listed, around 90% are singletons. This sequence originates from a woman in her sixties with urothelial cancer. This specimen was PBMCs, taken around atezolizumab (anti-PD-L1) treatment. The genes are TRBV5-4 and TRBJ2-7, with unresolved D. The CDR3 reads CASSLDPSSYEQYF. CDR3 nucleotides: TGTGCCAGCAGCTTGGATCCCAGCTCCTACGAGCAGTACTTC.